The rows below give T cell receptor beta chains drawn from one sample of a study of graft-versus-host responses after intestinal transplantation. Antigens of these TCRs are unknown. The assay was immunoSEQ multiplex PCR, and TCRdb's table has in-frame clones only and misses some. The sample contains some 82,000 clones, roughly 87% of which appear only once. Sequencing was performed on unstimulated CD8+ T cells sorted from spleen or lymph node cells, taken before transplant. The receptors here all came from a human donor who was the organ donor for an intestinal transplant. CDR3s include the opening cysteine and the closing phenylalanine or tryptophan. The order of the fields is D gene, V gene, J gene, clone size, CDR3 DNA, CDR3 protein. A D gene is named only where the DNA matches it firmly. Size is omitted from some rows. Given values are once, few, many or a class for expanded clones.

-	TRBV27	TRBJ1-1	-	TGTGCCAGTTACTTTCCGGGGAACACTGAAGCTTTCTTT	CASYFPGNTEAFF
-	TRBV2	TRBJ2-7	-	TGTGCCAGCAGCCAGAGGTCCTACGAGCAGTACTTC	CASSQRSYEQYF
TRBD2	TRBV10-1	TRBJ2-7	-	TGCGCCAGCAGTGAGTCGGCGACTAGCCCAATTTACGAGCAGTACTTC	CASSESATSPIYEQYF
TRBD1	TRBV5-4	TRBJ1-1	-	TGTGCCAGCCAGACCGGGACAGGGTTAGCTTTCTTT	CASQTGTGLAFF
-	TRBV6-4	TRBJ2-2	-	TGTGCCAGCAGTGACTCGGGGGGGGCGGCCACCGGGGAGCTGTTTTTT	CASSDSGGAATGELFF
-	TRBV5-1	TRBJ1-1	-	TGCGCCAGCAGCTTAGGTAACCGCCTGTCGGACACTGAAGCTTTCTTT	CASSLGNRLSDTEAFF
TRBD1	TRBV11-2	TRBJ1-1	-	TGTGCCAGCAGCGTAACAGGGGCGACTGAAGCTTTCTTT	CASSVTGATEAFF
TRBD2	TRBV28	TRBJ2-5	once	TGTGCCAGCAGATCCGGGGTAGCGGGACTACAAGAGACCCAGTACTTC	CASRSGVAGLQETQYF
TRBD2	TRBV19	TRBJ2-7	-	TGTGCCAGTAGCACGGCGGGGGGCCCCAGCTACGAGCAGTACTTC	CASSTAGGPSYEQYF
-	TRBV29-1	TRBJ1-2	few	TGCAGCGTTGACCCTGGGACCCCTCTTAACTATGGCTACACCTTC	CSVDPGTPLNYGYTF
-	TRBV7-8	TRBJ1-4	-	TGTGCCAGCAGCTTAAGGAGGGCGGATGAAAAACTGTTTTTT	CASSLRRADEKLFF
TRBD1	TRBV5-1	TRBJ1-2	-	TGCGCCAGCAGCCACAGGCCTCAGGGGGTTGGCTACACCTTC	CASSHRPQGVGYTF
TRBD1	TRBV5-1	TRBJ1-1	-	TGCGCCAGCAGCTTGTGGCCGGCAGGGGGCTTCTGGGGCACTGAAGCTTTCTTT	CASSLWPAGGFWGTEAFF
-	TRBV6-5	TRBJ1-2	-	TGTGCCAGCAGTTATACAGACGGTGGCTACACCTTC	CASSYTDGGYTF
-	TRBV27	TRBJ2-1	-	TGTGCCAGCAGGGGATTGGGGAGATGGTACAATGAGCAGTTCTTC	CASRGLGRWYNEQFF
-	TRBV5-1	TRBJ1-2	-	TGCGCCAGCAGCTTGTTGCCAGGGAACTATGGCTACACCTTC	CASSLLPGNYGYTF
-	TRBV7-8	TRBJ2-7	-	TGTGCCAGCAGCCCCCCCGCCTACGAGCAGTACTTC	CASSPPAYEQYF
TRBD1	TRBV6-1	TRBJ2-3	few	TGTGCCAGCAGTGAAGGGACAGGGGGCGCAGATACGCAGTATTTT	CASSEGTGGADTQYF
-	TRBV2	TRBJ1-2	-	TGTGCCAGCAGTAGCCCCATATCCTTATCAAACTATGGCTACACCTTC	CASSSPISLSNYGYTF
-	TRBV28	TRBJ2-7	-	TGTGCCAGCAGTCCTCCCGGGACGCTGGATGGGAGAAACGAGCAGTACTTC	CASSPPGTLDGRNEQYF
TRBD1	TRBV5-4	TRBJ1-1	-	TGTGCCAGCAGCTGGGGGGGACAGGGGACGAACACTGAAGCTTTCTTT	CASSWGGQGTNTEAFF
-	TRBV9	TRBJ1-1	-	TGTGCCAGCAGCGGAGAGCAGGGCGGTTCAGGGATTTTCACTGAAGCTTTCTTT	CASSGEQGGSGIFTEAFF
-	TRBV5-6	TRBJ1-2	-	TGTGCCAGCAGCTTGGGTACAGGCAACTATGGCTACACCTTC	CASSLGTGNYGYTF
TRBD1	TRBV28	TRBJ1-1	-	TGTGCCAGCAGACCCCGGGGACAGCATTCGAACACTGAAGCTTTCTTT	CASRPRGQHSNTEAFF
-	TRBV11-1	TRBJ1-6	-	TGTGCCAGCAGCCCCTTTGGCCCGGAGGGTTCACCCCTCCACTTT	CASSPFGPEGSPLHF
-	TRBV6-1	TRBJ2-2	-	TGTGCCAGCAGTGAAGCCTTATCGGTCAACACCGGGGAGCTGTTTTTT	CASSEALSVNTGELFF
TRBD1	TRBV2	TRBJ2-7	-	TGTGCCAGCAGAGGGGACAGATCCTACGAGCAGTACTTC	CASRGDRSYEQYF
-	TRBV6-4	TRBJ2-3	few	TGTGCCAGCAGTGACTCGGGGGGCCCCACAGATACGCAGTATTTT	CASSDSGGPTDTQYF
-	TRBV5-1	TRBJ1-1	-	TGCGCCAGCACTTTGTTACCAACGAACACTGAAGCTTTCTTT	CASTLLPTNTEAFF
TRBD2	TRBV4-2	TRBJ2-1	-	TGTGCCAGCAGCCAAGATGCGGGGGGATATTACAATGAGCAGTTCTTC	CASSQDAGGYYNEQFF
-	TRBV7-2	TRBJ2-1	-	TGTGCCAGCAGCTTAATTGGCGGGGACTACAATGAGCAGTTCTTC	CASSLIGGDYNEQFF
-	TRBV12-5	TRBJ1-5	-	TGTGCTAGTGGTTTGGTAGAAGAGCATTTT	CASGLVEEHF
-	TRBV11-2	TRBJ2-1	-	TGTGCCAGCAGCTTAGGTCGGACCTCCTACAATGAGCAGTTCTTC	CASSLGRTSYNEQFF
-	TRBV29-1	TRBJ2-5	-	TGCAGCGCTCTACCGGGGGCTGCCGAGACCCAGTACTTC	CSALPGAAETQYF
-	TRBV30	TRBJ2-7	-	TGTGCCTGGAGTGTTGCAGCCTCCTACGAGCAGTACTTC	CAWSVAASYEQYF
-	TRBV28	TRBJ2-5	-	TGTGCCAGCAGTTTTGGTAGTCAGGGTTTAGAGACCCAGTACTTC	CASSFGSQGLETQYF
-	TRBV13	TRBJ2-2	-	TGTGCCAGCAGCTTCAATCCGGACACCGGGGAGCTGTTTTTT	CASSFNPDTGELFF
-	TRBV7-2	TRBJ2-7	-	TGTGCCAGCAGCTGGGACTTCGAGCAGTACTTC	CASSWDFEQYF
-	TRBV7-9	TRBJ2-7	-	TGTGCCAGCAGCTTAGCGACAGACTACGAGCAGTACTTC	CASSLATDYEQYF
-	TRBV5-5	TRBJ1-5	-	TGTGCCAGCAGCTTGTCTCCCAATCAGCCCCAGCATTTT	CASSLSPNQPQHF
-	TRBV5-1	TRBJ2-5	-	TGCGCCAGCAGCTTCGACGGGGCCAAAGAGACCCAGTACTTC	CASSFDGAKETQYF
-	TRBV4-1	TRBJ1-2	-	TGCGCCAGCAGCCAAGTTGGAGGGGCCTACACCTTC	CASSQVGGAYTF
TRBD1	TRBV7-3	TRBJ1-4	few	TGTGCCAGCAGCTTTGACAGGGGGGGTGAAAAACTGTTTTTT	CASSFDRGGEKLFF
-	TRBV27	TRBJ1-3	once	TGTGCCAGCGGTCCGGGGACCGACGGAAACACCATATATTTT	CASGPGTDGNTIYF
-	TRBV19	TRBJ2-7	-	TGTGCCAGTATTCAAAAAGACAGTTCTCTGGCCTACGAGCAGTACTTC	CASIQKDSSLAYEQYF
-	TRBV5-1	TRBJ2-7	-	TGCGCCAGCAGCTTGGTCGGCGGGGACAACCCTTTTTACGAGCAGTACTTC	CASSLVGGDNPFYEQYF
-	TRBV6-5	TRBJ2-7	-	TGTGCCAGCAGTGACGGACTCCCCCCTCTGGAGCAGTACTTC	CASSDGLPPLEQYF
-	TRBV27	TRBJ1-6	once	TGTGCCAGCAGTTTCACGGCCGGAAATTCACCCCTCCACTTT	CASSFTAGNSPLHF
-	TRBV5-1	TRBJ2-1	-	TGCGCCAGCAGCTTGGGCAGGGCCAATGAGCAGTTCTTC	CASSLGRANEQFF
-	TRBV6-6	TRBJ2-2	-	TGTGCCAGCAGTTCGACGGTCACCGGGGAGCTGTTTTTT	CASSSTVTGELFF
-	TRBV7-9	TRBJ1-5	-	TGTGCCAGCAGTTCGAGTGGGCAGCCCCAGCATTTT	CASSSSGQPQHF
-	TRBV4-1	TRBJ2-3	-	TGCGCCAGCAGCCAAGATGGAACAGATACGCAGTATTTT	CASSQDGTDTQYF
TRBD1	TRBV30	TRBJ2-7	-	TGTGCCTGGACCTCCTGGACAGGGCCCTACGAGCAGTACTTC	CAWTSWTGPYEQYF
-	TRBV27	TRBJ1-5	-	TGTGCCAGCAGTTTATCTAGCAATCAGCCCCAGCATTTT	CASSLSSNQPQHF
-	TRBV15	TRBJ2-2	-	TGTGCCACCAGCAGAGATCTTGGGATCAGGGAGCTGTTTTTT	CATSRDLGIRELFF
TRBD2	TRBV9	TRBJ2-1	once	TGTGCCAGCAGCGCCCTCGGGGGACTAGCTCTTACTAGCTCCTACAATGAGCAGTTCTTC	CASSALGGLALTSSYNEQFF
TRBD1	TRBV10-1	TRBJ2-7	few	TGCGCCAGCAGCGGGACAGGCGCCCGACACGAGCAGTACTTC	CASSGTGARHEQYF
TRBD2	TRBV4-2	TRBJ2-7	-	TGTGCCAGCAGCCAACTTGGACTAGCGGGGGGTAATTACGAGCAGTACTTC	CASSQLGLAGGNYEQYF
-	TRBV5-1	TRBJ2-2	-	TGCGCCAGCAGCTTCCTATGGAGGGGCGCTGAGACCGGGGAGCTGTTTTTT	CASSFLWRGAETGELFF